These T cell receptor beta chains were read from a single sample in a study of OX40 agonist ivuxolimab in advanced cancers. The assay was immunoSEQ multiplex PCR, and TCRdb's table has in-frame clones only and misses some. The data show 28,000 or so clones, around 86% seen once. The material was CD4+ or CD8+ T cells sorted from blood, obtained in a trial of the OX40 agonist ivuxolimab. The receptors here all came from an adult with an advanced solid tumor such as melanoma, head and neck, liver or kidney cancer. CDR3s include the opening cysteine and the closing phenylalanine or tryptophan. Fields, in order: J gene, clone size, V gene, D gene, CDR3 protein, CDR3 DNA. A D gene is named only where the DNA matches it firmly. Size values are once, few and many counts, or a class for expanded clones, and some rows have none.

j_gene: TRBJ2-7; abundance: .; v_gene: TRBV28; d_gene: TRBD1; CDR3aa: CASSGQGGSEQYF; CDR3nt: TGTGCCAGCAGCGGACAGGGGGGTAGCGAGCAGTACTTC
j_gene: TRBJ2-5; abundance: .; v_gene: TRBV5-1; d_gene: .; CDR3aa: CASSPPHRETQYF; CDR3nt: TGCGCCAGCAGCCCCCCTCACCGGGAGACCCAGTACTTC
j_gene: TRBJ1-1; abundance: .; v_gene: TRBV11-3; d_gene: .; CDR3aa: CASSFAPGVRKNTEAFF; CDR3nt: TGTGCCAGCAGCTTCGCGCCCGGGGTAAGGAAGAACACTGAAGCTTTCTTT
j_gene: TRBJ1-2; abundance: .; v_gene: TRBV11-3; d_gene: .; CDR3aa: CASSSLRPNREQDYGYTF; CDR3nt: TGTGCCAGCAGCTCGTTGAGACCGAACAGAGAACAGGACTATGGCTACACCTTC
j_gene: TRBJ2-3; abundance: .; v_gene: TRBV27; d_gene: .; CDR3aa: CASRLALTDTQYF; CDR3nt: TGTGCCAGCAGGCTAGCGCTCACAGATACGCAGTATTTT
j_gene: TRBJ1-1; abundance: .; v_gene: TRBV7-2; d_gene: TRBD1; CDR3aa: CASAQGAGTEAFF; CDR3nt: TGTGCCAGCGCACAGGGGGCAGGCACTGAAGCTTTCTTT
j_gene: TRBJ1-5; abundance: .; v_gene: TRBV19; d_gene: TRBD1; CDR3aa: CASSPGTGNQPQHF; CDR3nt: TGTGCCAGTAGTCCCGGGACAGGAAATCAGCCCCAGCATTTT
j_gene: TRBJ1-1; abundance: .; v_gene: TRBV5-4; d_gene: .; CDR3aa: CASSLALQGYTEAFF; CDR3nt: TGTGCCAGCAGCTTGGCCCTCCAGGGGTACACTGAAGCTTTCTTT
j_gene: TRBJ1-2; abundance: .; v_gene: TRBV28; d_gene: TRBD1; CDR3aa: CASSHRGLADYGYTF; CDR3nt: TGTGCCAGCAGTCACAGGGGACTAGCCGACTATGGCTACACCTTC
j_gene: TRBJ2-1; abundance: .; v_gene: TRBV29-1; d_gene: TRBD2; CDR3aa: CSVLGVGGGYNEQFF; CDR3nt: TGCAGCGTCCTCGGTGTTGGGGGGGGCTACAATGAGCAGTTCTTC
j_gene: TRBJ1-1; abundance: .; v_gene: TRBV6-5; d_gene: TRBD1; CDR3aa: CASSYSGQGNTEAFF; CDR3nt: TGTGCCAGCAGTTACTCGGGACAGGGGAACACTGAAGCTTTCTTT
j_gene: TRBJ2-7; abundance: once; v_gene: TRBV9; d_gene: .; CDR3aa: CASSTTGSYEQYF; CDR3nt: TGTGCCAGCAGCACGACAGGTAGCTACGAGCAGTACTTC
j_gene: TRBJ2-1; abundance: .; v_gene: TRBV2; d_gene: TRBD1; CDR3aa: CASSESLWDSHAYEQFF; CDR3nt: TGTGCCAGCAGTGAATCACTGTGGGACAGTCACGCATATGAGCAGTTCTTC
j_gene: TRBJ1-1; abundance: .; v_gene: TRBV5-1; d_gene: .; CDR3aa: CASRPRTVGGMNTEAFF; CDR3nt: TGCGCCAGCAGACCCAGGACAGTAGGAGGGATGAACACTGAAGCTTTCTTT
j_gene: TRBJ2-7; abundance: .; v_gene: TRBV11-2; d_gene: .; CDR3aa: CASSAGLFYEQYF; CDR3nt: TGTGCCAGCAGCGCGGGACTTTTCTACGAGCAGTACTTC
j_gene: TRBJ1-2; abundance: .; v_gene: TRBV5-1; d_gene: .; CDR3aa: CASSLDGAYGYTF; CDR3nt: TGCGCCAGCAGCTTGGACGGGGCCTATGGCTACACCTTC
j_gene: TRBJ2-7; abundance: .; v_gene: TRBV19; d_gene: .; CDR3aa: CASSLDGAYEQYF; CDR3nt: TGTGCCAGTAGCCTGGACGGGGCCTACGAGCAGTACTTC
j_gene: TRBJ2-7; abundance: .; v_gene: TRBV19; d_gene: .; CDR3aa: CASSIDPRGSYEQYF; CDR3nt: TGTGCCAGTAGTATAGATCCCCGCGGGTCCTACGAGCAGTACTTC
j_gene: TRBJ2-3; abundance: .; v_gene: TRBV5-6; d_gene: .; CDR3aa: CASSWDPYLSTDTQYF; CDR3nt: TGTGCCAGCAGCTGGGACCCGTACCTGTCCACAGATACGCAGTATTTT
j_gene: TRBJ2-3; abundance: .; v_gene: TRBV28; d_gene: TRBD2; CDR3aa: CASRQIGTSVADTQYF; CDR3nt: TGTGCCAGCAGACAAATCGGGACTAGCGTGGCAGATACGCAGTATTTT
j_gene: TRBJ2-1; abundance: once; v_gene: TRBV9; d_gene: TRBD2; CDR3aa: CASSGTSLQEFF; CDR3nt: TGTGCCAGCTCTGGGACTAGCCTACAAGAGTTCTTC
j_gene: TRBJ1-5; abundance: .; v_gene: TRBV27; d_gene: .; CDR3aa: CASSQGIWQPQHF; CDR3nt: TGTGCCAGCAGCCAGGGGATTTGGCAGCCCCAGCATTTT
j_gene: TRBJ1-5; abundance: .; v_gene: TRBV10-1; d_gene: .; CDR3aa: CASIRQGGNNQPQHF; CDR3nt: TGCGCCAGCATTCGGCAGGGTGGGAACAATCAGCCCCAGCATTTT
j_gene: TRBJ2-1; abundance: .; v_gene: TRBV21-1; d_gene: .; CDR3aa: CASSKEMGLAGGPPYNEQFF; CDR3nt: TGTGCCAGCAGCAAAGAGATGGGACTAGCGGGAGGGCCTCCCTACAATGAGCAGTTCTTC
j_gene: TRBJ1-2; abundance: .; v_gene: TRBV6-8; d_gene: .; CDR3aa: CASSYLGVDGYTF; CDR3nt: TGTGCCAGCAGTTACTTAGGGGTCGATGGCTACACCTTC
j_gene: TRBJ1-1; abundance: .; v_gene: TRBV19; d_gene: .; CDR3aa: CASSIEGYDTEAFF; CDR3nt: TGTGCCAGTAGTATAGAGGGTTACGACACTGAAGCTTTCTTT
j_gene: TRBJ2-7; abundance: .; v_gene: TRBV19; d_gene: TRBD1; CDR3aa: CASSKQTGQGSSYEQYF; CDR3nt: TGTGCCAGTAGTAAACAAACCGGACAGGGGAGCTCCTACGAGCAGTACTTC
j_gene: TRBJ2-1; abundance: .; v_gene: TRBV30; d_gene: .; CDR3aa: CAWSVLDGGETYNEQFF; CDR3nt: TGTGCCTGGAGTGTACTAGATGGCGGGGAGACTTACAATGAGCAGTTCTTC
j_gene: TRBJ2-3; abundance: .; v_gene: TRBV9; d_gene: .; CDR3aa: CASSGYEGTQYF; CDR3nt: TGTGCCAGCAGCGGATACGAGGGTACGCAGTATTTT